This TCR beta chain comes out of a study of beta chain features in type 1 diabetes. Every bit of the isolated RNA underwent reverse transcription, so sequencing read expressed TCRB transcripts. Assay used: immunoSEQ multiplex PCR; TCRdb lists only in-frame clones, some missing. The data contain a few hundred thousand clones, around 19% of them seen just once; the ten biggest clones take up around 0.045%. General study points: Patients and controls would be equally affected if PCR favored shorter templates.

This CDR3 comprises 14 residues. Germline CDR1 SNHLY, CDR2 FYNNEI. Between the trimmed V and J ends, which lost 7 bases and 0 bases, there was a span of 10 bases. Note on this clone: The antigen is not known.

The chain is built from TRBV2 and TRBJ1-5, with D uncertain. The TCR originated in a woman aged 18-29 years in good health. The sequenced material came from naive CD4+ T cells from blood. CDR3 amino acids: CASIETYSNQPQHF. The CDR3 DNA is TGTGCCAGCATCGAGACATATAGCAATCAGCCCCAGCATTTT. Full variable domain (remainder filled in from reference TRBV2 and TRBJ1-5): EPEVTQTPSHQVTQMGQEVILRCVPISNHLYFYWYRQILGQKVEFLVSFYNNEISEKSEIFDDQFSVERPDGSNFTLKIRSTKLEDSAMYFCASIETYSNQPQHFGDGTRLSIL.